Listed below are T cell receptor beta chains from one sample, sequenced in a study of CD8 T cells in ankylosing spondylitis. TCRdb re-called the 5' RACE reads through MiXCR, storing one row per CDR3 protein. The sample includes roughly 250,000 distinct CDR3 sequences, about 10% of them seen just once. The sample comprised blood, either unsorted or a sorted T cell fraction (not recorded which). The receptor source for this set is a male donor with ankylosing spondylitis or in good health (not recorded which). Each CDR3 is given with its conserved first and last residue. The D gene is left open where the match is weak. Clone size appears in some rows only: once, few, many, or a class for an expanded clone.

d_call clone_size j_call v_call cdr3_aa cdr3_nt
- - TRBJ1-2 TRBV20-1 CSANGGYTF TGCAGTGCTAACGGTGGCTACACCTTC
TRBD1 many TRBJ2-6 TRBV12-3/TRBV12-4 CASSRDSYRSGANVLTF TGTGCCAGCAGCCGGGACAGCTATCGCTCTGGGGCCAACGTCCTGACTTTC
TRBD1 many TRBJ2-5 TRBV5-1 CASSFGTAQETQYF TGCGCCAGCAGCTTTGGGACAGCGCAAGAGACCCAGTACTTC
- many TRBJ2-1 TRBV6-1 CASILSYNEQFF TGTGCCAGCATCCTCTCCTACAATGAGCAGTTCTTC
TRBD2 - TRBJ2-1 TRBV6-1 CASRMDLAGAGEQFF TGTGCCAGCAGGATGGATCTAGCGGGAGCGGGTGAGCAGTTCTTC
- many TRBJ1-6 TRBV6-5 CASSYSGPMNSPLHF TGTGCCAGCAGTTACTCAGGACCGATGAATTCACCCCTCCACTTT
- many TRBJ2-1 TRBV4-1 CASSQNPTAYNEQFF TGCGCCAGCAGCCAAAATCCAACCGCCTACAATGAGCAGTTCTTC
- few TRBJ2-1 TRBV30 CAWSVRGGYNEQFF TGTGCCTGGAGTGTACGGGGTGGTTACAATGAGCAGTTCTTC
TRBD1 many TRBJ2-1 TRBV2 CASGQGRAEQFF TGTGCCAGCGGACAGGGCCGGGCTGAGCAGTTCTTC
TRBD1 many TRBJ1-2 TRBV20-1 CSARDLVRDRGFNYGYTF TGCAGTGCTAGAGATCTGGTTAGGGACAGGGGATTTAACTATGGCTACACCTTC
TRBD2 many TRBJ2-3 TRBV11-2 CASSSGLAGGRSDTQYF TGTGCCAGCAGCTCCGGACTAGCGGGGGGAAGATCGGATACGCAGTATTTT
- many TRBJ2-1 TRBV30 CAWSPDRYNEQFF TGTGCCTGGAGTCCCGACAGGTACAATGAGCAGTTCTTC
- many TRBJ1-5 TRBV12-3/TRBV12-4 CASSFAFGRGRGNQPQHF TGTGCCAGCAGTTTCGCGTTTGGTAGGGGTAGGGGCAATCAGCCCCAGCATTTT
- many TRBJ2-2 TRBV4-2 CASSQGGTMDAGELFF TGTGCCAGCAGCCAAGGAGGCACGATGGATGCCGGGGAGCTGTTTTTT
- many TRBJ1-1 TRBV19 CASTMTVNTEAFF TGTGCCAGTACCATGACTGTGAACACTGAAGCTTTCTTT
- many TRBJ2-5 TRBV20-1 CSASSPGQETQYF TGCAGTGCTAGTTCCCCCGGACAAGAGACCCAGTACTTC
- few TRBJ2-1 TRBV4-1 CASSPSRGRHNEQFF TGCGCCAGCAGCCCCTCTCGGGGACGTCACAATGAGCAGTTCTTC
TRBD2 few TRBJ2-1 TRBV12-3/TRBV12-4 CASRYTSGNNEQFF TGTGCCAGCAGATACACTAGCGGGAACAATGAGCAGTTCTTC
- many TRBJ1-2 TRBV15 CATSSPGGRGAINYGYTF TGTGCCACCAGCAGCCCCGGAGGCAGGGGAGCGATTAACTATGGCTACACCTTC
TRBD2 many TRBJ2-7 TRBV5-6 CASSLSTGGSGRTTYEQYF TGTGCCAGCAGCTTGAGCACCGGGGGTAGCGGGAGAACTACCTACGAGCAGTACTTC
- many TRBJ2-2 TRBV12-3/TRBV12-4 CATSLDQNTGELFF TGTGCCACCTCTTTGGACCAGAACACCGGGGAGCTGTTTTTT
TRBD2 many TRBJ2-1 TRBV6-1 CASTLTSGSSYNEQFF TGTGCCAGCACCTTAACTAGCGGGAGCTCCTACAATGAGCAGTTCTTC
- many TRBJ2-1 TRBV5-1 CASSLEGSSYNEQFF TGCGCCAGCAGCTTGGAAGGGAGCTCCTACAATGAGCAGTTCTTC
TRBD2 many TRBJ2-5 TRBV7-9 CASGGLATQETQYF TGTGCCAGCGGTGGACTAGCGACCCAAGAGACCCAGTACTTC
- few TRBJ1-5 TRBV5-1 CATTMWRPDTARYHSNQPQHF TGCGCTACAACTATGTGGAGGCCTGATACCGCCCGCTACCATAGCAATCAGCCCCAGCATTTT
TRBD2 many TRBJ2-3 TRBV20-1 CSAAHGTSGSVFADTQYF TGCAGTGCTGCACATGGGACTAGCGGGAGCGTTTTCGCAGATACGCAGTATTTT
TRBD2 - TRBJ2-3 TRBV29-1 CSTKAASGSDTQYF TGCAGCACAAAGGCCGCTAGCGGGAGTGATACGCAGTATTTT
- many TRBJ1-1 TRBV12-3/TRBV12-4 CASSPRGNTEAFF TGTGCCAGCAGCCCGCGGGGGAACACTGAAGCTTTCTTT
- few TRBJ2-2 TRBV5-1 CASSDRGNTGELFF TGCGCCAGCAGCGACCGGGGGAACACCGGGGAGCTGTTTTTT
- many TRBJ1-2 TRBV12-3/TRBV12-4 CASTDRGYGYTF TGTGCCAGCACCGATAGGGGGTATGGCTACACCTTC
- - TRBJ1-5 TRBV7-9 CARGGEDLHSNQPQHF TGTGCCAGGGGGGGGGAGGACTTACATAGCAATCAGCCCCAGCATTTT
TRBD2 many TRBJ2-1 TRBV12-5 CASGLSGLAHNEQFF TGTGCTAGTGGTTTGAGTGGACTAGCTCACAATGAGCAGTTCTTC
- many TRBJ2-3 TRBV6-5 CASSYKGPGDTQYF TGTGCCAGCAGTTATAAGGGACCTGGGGATACGCAGTATTTT
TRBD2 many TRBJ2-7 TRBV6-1 CASSPPTSGEADEQYF TGTGCCAGCAGCCCACCGACTAGCGGGGAAGCGGACGAGCAGTACTTC
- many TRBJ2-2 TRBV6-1 CASRKKISGTNTGELFF TGTGCCAGCAGGAAAAAGATTAGCGGAACGAACACCGGGGAGCTGTTTTTT